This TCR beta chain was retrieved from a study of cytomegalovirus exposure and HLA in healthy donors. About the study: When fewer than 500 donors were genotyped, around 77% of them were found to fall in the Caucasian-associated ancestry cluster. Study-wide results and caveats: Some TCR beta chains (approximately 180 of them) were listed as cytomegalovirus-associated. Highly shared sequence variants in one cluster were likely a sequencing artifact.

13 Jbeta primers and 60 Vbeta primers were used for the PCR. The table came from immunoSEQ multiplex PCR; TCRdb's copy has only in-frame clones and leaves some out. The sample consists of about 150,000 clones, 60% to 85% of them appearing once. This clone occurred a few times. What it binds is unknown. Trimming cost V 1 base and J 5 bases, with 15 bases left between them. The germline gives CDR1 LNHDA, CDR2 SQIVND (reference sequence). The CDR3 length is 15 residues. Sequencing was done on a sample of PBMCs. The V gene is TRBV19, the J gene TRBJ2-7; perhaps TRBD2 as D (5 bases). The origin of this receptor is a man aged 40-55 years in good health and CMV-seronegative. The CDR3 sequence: CASSIAGSRTDEQYF. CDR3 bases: TGTGCCAGTAGTATAGCGGGGTCCCGGACGGACGAGCAGTACTTC.